The rows below give T cell receptor beta chains drawn from one sample of a study of T cell responses to AZD1222 COVID-19 vaccine. Measured with immunoSEQ multiplex PCR; TCRdb has only the in-frame clones, and not every one. The sample lists over 85,000 clones, 80% to 95% occurring once. This material consisted of peripheral blood, taken 28 days after the second AZD1222 dose. The receptor source for this set is an adult who received the AZD1222 COVID-19 vaccine. Both conserved end residues are part of each CDR3. D genes are given only for firm matches. Some rows have no size entry. The others give once, few or many, or a class for an expanded clone.

. TRBJ1-5 few TRBV2 TGTGCCAGCAGTGACGATTCGAATAGCAATCAGCCCCAGCATTTT CASSDDSNSNQPQHF
TRBD1 TRBJ1-2 . TRBV5-1 TGCGCCAGCAGCCAAGGGACAGGGTGGTATGGCTACACCTTC CASSQGTGWYGYTF
. TRBJ2-1 once TRBV18 TGTGCCAGCTCACCATCTTATTCACCCCAGGATGAGCAGTTCTTC CASSPSYSPQDEQFF
. TRBJ1-5 . TRBV5-6 TGTGCCAGCAAACGACGGGGATATAGCAATCAGCCCCAGCATTTT CASKRRGYSNQPQHF
. TRBJ1-4 . TRBV7-6 TGTGCCAGCAGCGACCATCCCCGAGGGGACTCCCCGGGGAAACTGTTTTTT CASSDHPRGDSPGKLFF
. TRBJ2-2 few TRBV6-4 TGTGCCAGCAGTGAAGCCCCAACCGGGGAGCTGTTTTTT CASSEAPTGELFF
. TRBJ1-1 . TRBV18 TGTGCCAGCTCACCGTCGAGGACTGAAGCTTTCTTT CASSPSRTEAFF
. TRBJ1-1 . TRBV7-7 TGTGCTAGCAGCCGAGTCCTAAACACTGAAGCTTTCTTT CASSRVLNTEAFF
. TRBJ1-5 . TRBV7-2 TGTGCCAGCAGCTTCGGGGTTTTAAGCAATCAGCCCCAGCATTTT CASSFGVLSNQPQHF
TRBD2 TRBJ2-7 . TRBV19 TGTGCCAGTAGTATAATTAGCGGGGGCGGATCCTACGAGCAGTACTTC CASSIISGGGSYEQYF
. TRBJ1-2 . TRBV14 TGTGCCAGCAGCCCGACCCTCAGTTTAGGGGAGGGCTACACCTTC CASSPTLSLGEGYTF
. TRBJ2-2 . TRBV12-3/TRBV12-4 TGTGCCAGCAGTGACGGGTCGGCCGGGGAGCTGTTTTTT CASSDGSAGELFF
TRBD1 TRBJ2-7 few TRBV4-3 TGCGCCAGCAGCCAGAGTATAGACAGGGGCTACGAGCAGTACTTC CASSQSIDRGYEQYF
. TRBJ2-5 . TRBV5-1 TGCGCCAGCAGCTTGGCGGCGGGGGCCGCTGTTGGGACCCAGTACTTC CASSLAAGAAVGTQYF
. TRBJ1-2 once TRBV28 TGTGCCAGCAGTTCTTCAGGGATCAGTCTCTCTGGCTACACCTTC CASSSSGISLSGYTF
. TRBJ2-7 . TRBV18 TGTGCCAGCTCACCGGACGTCACCTACGAGCAGTACTTC CASSPDVTYEQYF
. TRBJ1-6 . TRBV7-6 TGTGCCAGCAGCTTAGGCCCCTCAGGGGCGGGTAATTCACCCCTCCACTTT CASSLGPSGAGNSPLHF
. TRBJ2-7 . TRBV19 TGTGCCAGTAGTTACGGCAGCGTTGGCGAGCAGTACTTC CASSYGSVGEQYF
. TRBJ1-2 . TRBV5-1 TGCGCCAGCAGCTTGGGCAGGGTTGGCTACACCTTC CASSLGRVGYTF
. TRBJ1-5 . TRBV28 TGTGCCGCCCTCGCGGGACCCATGAGCGGTCAGCCCCAGCATTTT CAALAGPMSGQPQHF